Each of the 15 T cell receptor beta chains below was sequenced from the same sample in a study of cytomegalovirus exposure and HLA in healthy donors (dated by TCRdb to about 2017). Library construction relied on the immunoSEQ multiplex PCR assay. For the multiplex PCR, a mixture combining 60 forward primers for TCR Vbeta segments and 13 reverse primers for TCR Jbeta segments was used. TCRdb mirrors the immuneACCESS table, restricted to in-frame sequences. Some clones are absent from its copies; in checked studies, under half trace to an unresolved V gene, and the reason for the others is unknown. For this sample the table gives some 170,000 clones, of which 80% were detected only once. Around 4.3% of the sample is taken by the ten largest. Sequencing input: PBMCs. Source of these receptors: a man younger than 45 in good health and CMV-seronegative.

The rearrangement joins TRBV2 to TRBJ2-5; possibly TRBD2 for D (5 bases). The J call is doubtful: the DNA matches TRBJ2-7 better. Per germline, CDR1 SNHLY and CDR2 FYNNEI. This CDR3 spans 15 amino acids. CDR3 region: CASSEGGSRVHEQYF. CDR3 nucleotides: TGTGCCAGCAGTGAAGGAGGGAGCAGAGTCCACGAGCAGTACTTC.

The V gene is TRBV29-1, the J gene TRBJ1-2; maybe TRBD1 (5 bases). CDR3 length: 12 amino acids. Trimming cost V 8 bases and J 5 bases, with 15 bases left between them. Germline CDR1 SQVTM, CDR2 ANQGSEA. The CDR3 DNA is TGCAGCCACCAAACAGGTTCTTATGGCTACACCTTC. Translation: CSHQTGSYGYTF. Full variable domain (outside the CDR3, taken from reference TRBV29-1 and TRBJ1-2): SAVISQKPSRDICQRGTSLTIQCQVDSQVTMMFWYRQQPGQSLTLIATANQGSEATYESGFVIDKFPISRPNLTFSTLTVSNMSPEDSSIYLCSHQTGSYGYTFGSGTRLTVV.

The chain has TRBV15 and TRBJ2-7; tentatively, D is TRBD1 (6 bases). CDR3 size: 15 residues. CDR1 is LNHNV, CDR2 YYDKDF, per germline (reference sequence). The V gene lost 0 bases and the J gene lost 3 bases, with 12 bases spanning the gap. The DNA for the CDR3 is TGTGCCACCAGCAGAGAAGCGCAGGGGAACTACGAGCAGTACTTC. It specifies CATSREAQGNYEQYF.

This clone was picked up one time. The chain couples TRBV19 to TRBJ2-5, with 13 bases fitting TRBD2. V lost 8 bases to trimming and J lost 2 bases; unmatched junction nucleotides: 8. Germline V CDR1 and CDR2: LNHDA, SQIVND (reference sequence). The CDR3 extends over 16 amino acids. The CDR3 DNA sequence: TGTGCCAGTCGGAGCGGACTAGCGGGGGCGCAAGAGACCCAGTACTTC. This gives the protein CASRSGLAGAQETQYF.

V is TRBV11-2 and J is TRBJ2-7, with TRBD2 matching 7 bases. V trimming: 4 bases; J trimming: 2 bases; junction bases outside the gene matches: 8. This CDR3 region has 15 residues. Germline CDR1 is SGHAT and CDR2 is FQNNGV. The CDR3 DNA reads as TGTGCCAGCAGCTACGAGGCGGGAGCGACCTACGAGCAGTACTTC. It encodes CASSYEAGATYEQYF.

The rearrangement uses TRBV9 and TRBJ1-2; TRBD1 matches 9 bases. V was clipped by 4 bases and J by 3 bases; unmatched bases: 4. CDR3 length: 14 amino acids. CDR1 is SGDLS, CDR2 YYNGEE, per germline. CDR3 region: CASSYRDRDYGYTF. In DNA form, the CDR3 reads TGTGCCAGCAGCTACCGGGACAGGGACTATGGCTACACCTTC.

The CDR3 sequence is CASSLGARRGGPYEQYF. DNA of the CDR3: TGTGCCAGCAGCTTAGGGGCTAGGCGGGGGGGCCCCTACGAGCAGTACTTC. The chain employs TRBV11-2 and TRBJ2-7; 9 bases agree with TRBD2. Germline assignment: CDR1 SGHAT and CDR2 FQNNGV. This CDR3 spans 17 amino acids. V dropped 1 base and J dropped 2; count of bases not matched to a gene: 9.

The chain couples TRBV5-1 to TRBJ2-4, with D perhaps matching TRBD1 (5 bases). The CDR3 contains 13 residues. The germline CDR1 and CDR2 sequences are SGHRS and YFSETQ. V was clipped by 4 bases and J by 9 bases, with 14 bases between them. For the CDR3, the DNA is TGCGCCAGCAGCCTCAGGGCTGGCGGCATTCAGTACTTC. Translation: CASSLRAGGIQYF.

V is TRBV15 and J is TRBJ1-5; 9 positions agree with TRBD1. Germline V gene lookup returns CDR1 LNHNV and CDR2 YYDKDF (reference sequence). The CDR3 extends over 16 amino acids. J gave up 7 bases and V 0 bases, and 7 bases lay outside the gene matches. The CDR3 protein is CATSRDDRGGRQPQHF. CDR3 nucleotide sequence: TGTGCCACCAGCAGAGATGACAGGGGGGGCAGGCAGCCCCAGCATTTT.

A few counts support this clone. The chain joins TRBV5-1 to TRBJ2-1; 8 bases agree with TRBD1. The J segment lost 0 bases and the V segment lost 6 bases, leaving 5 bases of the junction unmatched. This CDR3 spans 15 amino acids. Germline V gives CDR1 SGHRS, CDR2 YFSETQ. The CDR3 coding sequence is TGCGCCAGCATGTCTCAGGGGGCCTCCTACAATGAGCAGTTCTTC. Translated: CASMSQGASYNEQFF.

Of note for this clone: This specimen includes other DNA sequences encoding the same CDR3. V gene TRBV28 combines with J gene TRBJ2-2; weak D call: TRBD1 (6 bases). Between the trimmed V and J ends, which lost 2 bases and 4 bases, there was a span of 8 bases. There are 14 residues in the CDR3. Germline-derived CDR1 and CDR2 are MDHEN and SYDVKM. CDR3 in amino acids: CASSLLGGTGELFF. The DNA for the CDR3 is TGTGCCAGCAGTTTACTAGGGGGCACCGGGGAGCTGTTTTTT.

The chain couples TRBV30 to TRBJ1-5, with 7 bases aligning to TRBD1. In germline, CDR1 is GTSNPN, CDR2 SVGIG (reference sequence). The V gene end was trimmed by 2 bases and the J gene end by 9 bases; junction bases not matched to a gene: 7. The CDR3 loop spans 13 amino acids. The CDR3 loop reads CAWSPGDRAPQHF. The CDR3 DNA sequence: TGTGCCTGGAGTCCAGGGGACAGAGCGCCCCAGCATTTT.

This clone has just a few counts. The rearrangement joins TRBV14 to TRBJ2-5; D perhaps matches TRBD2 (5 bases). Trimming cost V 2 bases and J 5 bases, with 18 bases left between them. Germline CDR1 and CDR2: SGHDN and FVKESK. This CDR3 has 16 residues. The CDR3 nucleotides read TGTGCCAGCAGCCAAATACCGGGATTTGACTATGAGACCCAGTACTTC. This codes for CASSQIPGFDYETQYF.

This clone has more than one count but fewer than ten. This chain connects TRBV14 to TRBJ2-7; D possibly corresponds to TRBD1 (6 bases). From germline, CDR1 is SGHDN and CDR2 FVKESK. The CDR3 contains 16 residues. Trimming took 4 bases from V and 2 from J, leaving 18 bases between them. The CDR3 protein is CASSPPGWDTTYEQYF. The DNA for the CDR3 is TGTGCCAGCAGCCCTCCTGGGTGGGACACCACCTACGAGCAGTACTTC.

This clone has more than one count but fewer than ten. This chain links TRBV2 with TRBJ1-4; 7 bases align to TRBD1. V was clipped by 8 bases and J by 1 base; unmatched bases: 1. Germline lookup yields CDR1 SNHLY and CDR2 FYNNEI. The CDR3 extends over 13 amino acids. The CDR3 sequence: CASRDRTNEKLFF. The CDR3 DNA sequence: TGTGCCAGCCGGGACAGAACTAATGAAAAACTGTTTTTT.